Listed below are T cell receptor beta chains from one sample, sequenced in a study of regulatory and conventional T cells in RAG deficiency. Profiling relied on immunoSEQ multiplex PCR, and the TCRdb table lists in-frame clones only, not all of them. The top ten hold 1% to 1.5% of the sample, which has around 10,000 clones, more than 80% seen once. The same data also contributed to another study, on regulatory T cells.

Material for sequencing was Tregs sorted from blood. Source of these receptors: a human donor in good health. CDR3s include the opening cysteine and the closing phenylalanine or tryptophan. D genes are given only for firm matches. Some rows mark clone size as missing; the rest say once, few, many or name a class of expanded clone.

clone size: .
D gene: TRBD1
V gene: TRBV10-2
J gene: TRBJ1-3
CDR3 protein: CASSESKFDRVAGNTIYF
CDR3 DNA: TGCGCCAGCAGTGAGTCGAAATTTGACAGGGTAGCAGGAAACACCATATATTTT

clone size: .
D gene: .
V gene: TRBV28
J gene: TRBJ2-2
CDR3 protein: CASSSLRRVGASRTGELFF
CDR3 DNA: TGTGCCAGCAGCTCCCTCCGCCGGGTCGGGGCCTCGAGGACCGGGGAGCTGTTTTTT

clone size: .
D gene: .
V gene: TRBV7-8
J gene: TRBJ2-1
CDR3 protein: CASSPQKSPLYNEQFF
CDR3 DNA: TGTGCCAGCAGCCCCCAAAAGAGCCCCCTATACAATGAGCAGTTCTTC

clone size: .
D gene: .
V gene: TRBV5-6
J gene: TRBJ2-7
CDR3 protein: CASSLGHEQYF
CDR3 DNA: TGTGCCAGCAGCTTGGGCCACGAGCAGTACTTC

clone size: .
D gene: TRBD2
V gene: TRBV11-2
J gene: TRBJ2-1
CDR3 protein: CASSLTTGLAGYEQFF
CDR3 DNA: TGTGCCAGCAGCTTGACCACTGGACTAGCGGGGTATGAGCAGTTCTTC

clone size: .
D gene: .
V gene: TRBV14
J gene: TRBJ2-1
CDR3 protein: CASSQDGGVSYNEQFF
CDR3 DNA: TGTGCCAGCAGCCAAGATGGAGGGGTCTCCTACAATGAGCAGTTCTTC

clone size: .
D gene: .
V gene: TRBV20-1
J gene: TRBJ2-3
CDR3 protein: CSARPPDTQYF
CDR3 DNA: TGCAGTGCTAGGCCCCCAGATACGCAGTATTTT

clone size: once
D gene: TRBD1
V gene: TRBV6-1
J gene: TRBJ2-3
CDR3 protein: CASADRADTQYF
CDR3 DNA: TGTGCCTCAGCGGACAGGGCAGATACGCAGTATTTT

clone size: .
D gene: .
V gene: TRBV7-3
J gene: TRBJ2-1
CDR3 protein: CASGGGPYNEQFF
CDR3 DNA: TGTGCCAGCGGGGGCGGGCCCTACAATGAGCAGTTCTTC

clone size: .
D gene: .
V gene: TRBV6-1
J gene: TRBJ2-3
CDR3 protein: CASRERAGTNTDTQYF
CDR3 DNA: TGTGCCAGCAGAGAACGGGCAGGGACGAACACAGATACGCAGTATTTT

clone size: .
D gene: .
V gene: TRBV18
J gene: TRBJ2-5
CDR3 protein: CASSPNTGGGQETQYF
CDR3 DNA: TGTGCCAGCTCACCAAACACCGGGGGTGGGCAAGAGACCCAGTACTTC

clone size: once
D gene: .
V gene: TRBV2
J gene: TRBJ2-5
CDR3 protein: CAGQRQGGGRETQYF
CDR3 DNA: TGTGCCGGCCAACGGCAGGGGGGGGGCCGAGAGACCCAGTACTTC

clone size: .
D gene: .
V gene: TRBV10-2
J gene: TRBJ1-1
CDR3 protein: CASRSDGPNTEAFF
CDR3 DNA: TGCGCCAGCAGGTCGGACGGCCCTAACACTGAAGCTTTCTTT

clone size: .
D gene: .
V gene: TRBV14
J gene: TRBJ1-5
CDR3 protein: CASSQRGVQPQHF
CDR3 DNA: TGTGCCAGCAGCCAAAGAGGGGTACAGCCCCAGCATTTT

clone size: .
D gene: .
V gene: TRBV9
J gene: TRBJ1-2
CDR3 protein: CASSVASGPGLHTF
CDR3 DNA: TGTGCCAGCAGCGTAGCATCGGGCCCAGGCCTCCACACCTTC

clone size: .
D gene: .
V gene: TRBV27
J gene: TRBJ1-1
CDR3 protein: CASSFRRNRNTEAFF
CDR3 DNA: TGTGCCAGCAGTTTTAGACGGAATAGGAACACTGAAGCTTTCTTT

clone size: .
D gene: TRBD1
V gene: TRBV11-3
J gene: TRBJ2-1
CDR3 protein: CASSLLRQGAAEQFF
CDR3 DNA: TGTGCCAGCAGCCTTTTACGACAGGGGGCCGCTGAGCAGTTCTTC

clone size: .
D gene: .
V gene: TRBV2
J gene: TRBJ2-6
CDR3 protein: CASSEARVPGDSGANVLTF
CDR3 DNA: TGTGCCAGCAGTGAAGCTAGGGTCCCCGGGGACTCTGGGGCCAACGTCCTGACTTTC

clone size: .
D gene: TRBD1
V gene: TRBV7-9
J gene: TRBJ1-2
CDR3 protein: CASSLPSIRDRYGYTF
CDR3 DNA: TGTGCCAGCAGCCTACCCTCCATCCGGGACAGATATGGCTACACCTTC

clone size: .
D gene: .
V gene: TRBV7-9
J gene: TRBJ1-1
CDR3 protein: CASSLGETEAFF
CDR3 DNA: TGTGCCAGCAGCCTCGGTGAAACTGAAGCTTTCTTT

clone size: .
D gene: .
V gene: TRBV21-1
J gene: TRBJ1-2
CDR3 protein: CASSKVRGDYGYTF
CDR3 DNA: TGTGCCAGCAGCAAAGTCAGAGGGGACTATGGCTACACCTTC

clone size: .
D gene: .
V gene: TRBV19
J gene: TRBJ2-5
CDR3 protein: CASSIGSSPRETQYF
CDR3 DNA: TGTGCCAGTAGTATAGGGAGCAGTCCCCGAGAGACCCAGTACTTC

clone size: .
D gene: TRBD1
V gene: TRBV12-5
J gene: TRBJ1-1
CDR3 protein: CASGTGTARNTEAFF
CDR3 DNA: TGTGCTAGTGGTACCGGGACAGCCAGGAACACTGAAGCTTTCTTT

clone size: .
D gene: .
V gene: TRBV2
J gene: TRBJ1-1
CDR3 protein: CASSASFDGFMNTEAFF
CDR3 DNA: TGTGCCAGCAGCGCCAGCTTCGACGGCTTCATGAACACTGAAGCTTTCTTT

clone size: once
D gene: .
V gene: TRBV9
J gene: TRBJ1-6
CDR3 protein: CASSVGRLDNSPLHF
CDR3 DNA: TGTGCCAGCAGCGTAGGTCGGCTGGATAATTCACCCCTCCACTTT

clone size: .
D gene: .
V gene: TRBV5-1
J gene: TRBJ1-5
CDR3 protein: CASSLSGDQPQHF
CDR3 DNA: TGCGCCAGCAGCTTATCAGGGGATCAGCCCCAGCATTTT

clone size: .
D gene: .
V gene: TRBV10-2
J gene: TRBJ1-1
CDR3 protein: CASSPGLGTEAFF
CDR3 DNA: TGCGCCAGCAGCCCCGGACTGGGAACTGAAGCTTTCTTT

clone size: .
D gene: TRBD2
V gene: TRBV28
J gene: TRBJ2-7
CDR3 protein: CASSLYPSGGMGEQYF
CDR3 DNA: TGTGCCAGCAGTTTATACCCCAGCGGGGGTATGGGGGAGCAGTACTTC